This T cell receptor beta chain comes out of a study of CD8 T cells in Susac syndrome. RNA was extracted with the RNeasy kit, and a quantity of roughly 0.5 to 1 ug was reverse transcribed using random hexamers. TCRdb redid the calling of the immunoSEQ multiplex PCR reads with MiXCR, one entry per CDR3 protein. The sample contains about 100,000 distinct CDR3 sequences, about 95% of which appear only once. The germline gives CDR1 MNHEY, CDR2 SMNVEV (reference sequence). The V and J ends lost 5 bases and 5 bases respectively, with 16 bases between them. The CDR3 runs 14 residues. Material for sequencing was CD8+ T cells from PBMCs. This TCR came from a human donor with Susac syndrome. The chain is built from TRBV27 and TRBJ2-7; D gene ambiguous. CDR3 protein: CASSRRDPSHEQYF. Written as DNA, the CDR3 is TGTGCCAGCAGTCGCCGCGACCCTTCCCACGAGCAGTACTTC.